This T cell receptor beta chain derives from a study of T cells in Graves' hyperthyroidism and ophthalmopathy. Study-wide points: Ophthalmopathy was predicted by the model a median of roughly 6.7 months ahead of onset. Most thyroid clonotypes with frequency above 0.001 were detected in blood.

The CDR3 extends over 16 amino acids. Germline CDR1 and CDR2: SQVTM and ANQGSEA. The V gene end was trimmed by 1 base and the J gene end by 4 bases; junction bases not matched to a gene: 8. TCR beta CDR3 regions were amplified from RNA. First-round RT-PCR targeting the TCR CDR3 was performed with the HTBI primer set. One entry per CDR3 protein results from TCRdb running MiXCR on the multiplex PCR reads. Here the sample spans around 350,000 distinct CDR3 sequences, about 15% being singletons. Uncontrolled infection, other autoimmune disease, pregnancy or lactation excluded patients. Diagnosing involved the use of clinical symptoms, serum thyroxine and TRAb, thyroid ultrasound and orbital computed tomography. This clonotype was found many times. As yet, its antigen is unknown.

The sequence derives from a woman in her 30s with Graves' ophthalmopathy. Sequencing input: blood. The V call is TRBV29-1, the J call TRBJ2-1; 9 bases line up with TRBD1. This chain's CDR3 is CSVEGQAGQGYNEQFF. CDR3 sequence (DNA): TGCAGCGTTGAAGGACAGGCGGGACAGGGATACAATGAGCAGTTCTTC.